A single sample is the source of the 4 T cell receptor beta chains below, sequenced in a study of blood T cell repertoires in COVID-19. Only in-frame clones appear in the TCRdb table, and some are missing; sequencing was by immunoSEQ multiplex PCR. Found here are about 270,000 clones, around nine tenths of them singletons; the top ten hold around 2%. Sequenced: PBMCs or T cells enriched from blood (not recorded which). The origin of the receptors is a woman in her fifties or sixties in a cohort exposed to, infected with or recovered from COVID-19 (not recorded which).

This clone appeared a few times. The rearrangement uses TRBV28 and TRBJ1-4, with D possibly matching TRBD1 (6 bases). Germline V gene sequence: CDR1 MDHEN, CDR2 SYDVKM. The CDR3 spans 15 residues. Between the trimmed V and J ends, which lost 4 bases and 8 bases, there was a span of 17 bases. The CDR3 here is CASSSEGPRGEKLFF. The CDR3 nucleotides read TGTGCCAGCAGTTCCGAGGGGCCTAGGGGGGAAAAACTGTTTTTT.

DNA of the CDR3: TGTGCCAGCAGCACCGGGACAGGGGGTGCTAGGACCTTC. This encodes CASSTGTGGARTF. V is TRBV9 and J is TRBJ1-2; 11 bases map to TRBD1. V shed 4 bases, J shed 14 bases, and the junction held 10 bases outside the gene matches. This CDR3 is 13 amino acids long. The V gene's germline CDR1 is SGDLS and CDR2 YYNGEE.

This chain links TRBV5-8 with TRBJ2-1, with TRBD2 identical over 10 bases. CDR1 is SGHTS and CDR2 is YDEGEE in the germline V gene. The CDR3 has 15 residues. After removal of 5 bases from V and 6 bases from J, the junction contained 8 bases not matched to a gene. The CDR3: CASRISGRTINEQFF. CDR3 coding DNA: TGTGCCAGCAGAATTAGCGGGAGGACTATCAATGAGCAGTTCTTC.

This chain links TRBV5-6 with TRBJ1-3; D remains ambiguous. The CDR3 is made up of 15 amino acids. CDR1 SGHDT and CDR2 YYEEEE come from the germline V gene. The V gene lost 1 base and the J gene lost 0 bases, with 8 bases spanning the gap. DNA of the CDR3: TGTGCCAGCAGCTTGCGCGTAACCTCTGGAAACACCATATATTTT. Its translation: CASSLRVTSGNTIYF.